This T cell receptor beta chain comes out of a study of beta chain features in type 1 diabetes. V lost 1 base and J lost 3; bases outside the gene matches: 2. Germline CDR1 and CDR2: SGHTA and FQGNSA. This CDR3 has 15 residues. Reverse transcription of all isolated RNA meant that expressed TCRB transcripts were sequenced. Here immunoSEQ multiplex PCR was the method, and the copy in TCRdb shows in-frame clones only, minus some. The sample contains about 340,000 clones, over 7% of which appear only once. General observations from the study: People with Type 1 diabetes carried modestly yet significantly shorter TCRB CDR3s in all four CD4+ subsets. Researchers caution that PCR might favor shorter templates, equally among patients and controls.

This clone was detected a few times. Its target is not known. What was sequenced was central memory CD4+ T cells from blood. The chain is built from TRBV7-2 and TRBJ2-3; 9 positions agree with TRBD1. The sequence derives from a man between 25 and 39 years old with type 1 diabetes. CDR3 bases: TGTGCCAGCAGCTTAGTCGGACAGGGGACAGATACGCAGTATTTT. This codes for CASSLVGQGTDTQYF. Looking up the rest from reference TRBV7-2 and TRBJ2-3 gives the full variable domain: GAGVSQSPSNKVTEKGKDVELRCDPISGHTALYWYRQSLGQGLEFLIYFQGNSAPDKSGLPSDRFSAERTGGSVSTLTIQRTQQEDSAVYLCASSLVGQGTDTQYFGPGTRLTVL.